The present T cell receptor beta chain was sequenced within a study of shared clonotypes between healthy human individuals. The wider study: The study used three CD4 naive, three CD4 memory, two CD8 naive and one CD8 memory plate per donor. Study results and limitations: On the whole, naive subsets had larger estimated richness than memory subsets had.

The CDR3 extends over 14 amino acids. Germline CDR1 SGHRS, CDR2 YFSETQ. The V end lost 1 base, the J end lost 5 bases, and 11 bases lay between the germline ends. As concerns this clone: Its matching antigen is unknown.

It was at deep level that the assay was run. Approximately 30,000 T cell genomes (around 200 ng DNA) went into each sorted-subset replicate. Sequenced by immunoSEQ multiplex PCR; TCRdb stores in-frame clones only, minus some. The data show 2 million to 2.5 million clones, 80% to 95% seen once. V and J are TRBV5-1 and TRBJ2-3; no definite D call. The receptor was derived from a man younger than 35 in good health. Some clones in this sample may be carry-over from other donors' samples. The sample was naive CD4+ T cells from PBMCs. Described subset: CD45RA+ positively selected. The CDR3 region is CASSLLQYQDTQYF. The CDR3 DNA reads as TGCGCCAGCAGCTTGCTACAGTACCAAGATACGCAGTATTTT.